This T cell receptor beta chain stems from a study of T cells in Graves' hyperthyroidism and ophthalmopathy. Study observations and caveats: Blood also contained most expanded thyroid clonotypes above 0.001. A model of 13 V-J pairs discriminated ophthalmopathy from stable hyperthyroidism.

The V gene lost 5 bases and the J gene lost 1 base, with 14 bases spanning the gap. The CDR3 runs to 14 residues. In germline, CDR1 is DFQATT, CDR2 SNEGSKA (reference sequence). Uncontrolled infection, other autoimmune disease, pregnancy and lactation each barred patients from inclusion. Together with thyroid ultrasound, orbital computed tomography, serum thyroxine and TRAb, clinical symptoms were used for diagnoses. The table lists this clonotype with many counts. As yet, its antigen is unknown. Amplification targeted TCR beta CDR3 regions from RNA transcripts. An initial round of RT-PCR targeting the TCR CDR3 relied on the HTBI primer set. A single record per CDR3 protein comes from TCRdb applying MiXCR to the multiplex PCR reads. There are 610,000 or so distinct CDR3 sequences in the sample; just over 45% occur only once, and roughly 8.2% lies in the top ten.

The chain recombines TRBV20-1 with TRBJ1-1; no clear D gene. Sequencing input: peripheral blood or thyroid tissue (not recorded which). This sequence was found in a woman aged 18-29 years with Graves' hyperthyroidism. CDR3 sequence (DNA): TGCAGTGCTCTCCTAGCCTACTCGAACACTGAAGCTTTCTTT. It encodes CSALLAYSNTEAFF.